These 18 T cell receptor beta chains originate from one sample sequenced in a study of control samples from healthy donors and cancer patients. Generated by immunoSEQ multiplex PCR, the TCRdb table keeps only in-frame clones and is missing some. The data contain about 49,000 clones, 65% to 90% of them seen just once; the ten biggest clones take up approximately 2.6%. Material: PBMCs. The receptors here all came from a woman in her 50s with lung cancer.

The sample holds one count of this clone. This chain uses TRBV7-3 with TRBJ1-6, with TRBD1 matching 7 bases. Losses at the gene ends were 1 base for V and 10 bases for J; bases not matched to a gene: 4. The CDR3 is 14 residues long. CDR1 and CDR2 from the germline V gene are SGHTA and FQGTGA. CDR3 sequence: CASSLKGAGSPLHF. The CDR3 nucleotides are TGTGCCAGCAGCTTAAAGGGGGCAGGGTCACCCCTCCACTTT.

This sequence joins TRBV18 and TRBJ1-2; no clear D gene. The CDR3 totals 11 residues. Germline CDR1 is KGHSH and CDR2 is LQKENI. Trimming cost V 2 bases and J 2 bases, with 0 bases left between them. CDR3 nucleotide sequence: TGTGCCAGCTCACCAAACTATGGCTACACCTTC. Residues: CASSPNYGYTF.

The chain combines TRBV19 with TRBJ2-2, with 7 bases aligning to TRBD1. The CDR3 loop spans 15 amino acids. V shed 3 bases, J shed 3 bases, and the junction held 4 bases outside the gene matches. Germline-derived CDR1 and CDR2 are LNHDA and SQIVND (reference sequence). CDR3 sequence reads: CASSIGTVDTGELFF. CDR3 DNA: TGTGCCAGTAGTATTGGGACAGTCGACACCGGGGAGCTGTTTTTT.

The chain joins TRBV15 to TRBJ2-5, with a tentative D call TRBD2 (5 bases). CDR3 length: 13 residues. Germline V gives CDR1 LNHNV, CDR2 YYDKDF (reference sequence). V was shortened by 7 bases and J by 5 bases, with 14 bases between the two germline ends. The CDR3 nucleotides are TGTGCCACCAAGGAGGATCTGCGGGAGACCCAGTACTTC. This sequence encodes CATKEDLRETQYF.

The chain carries TRBV18 and TRBJ1-2; no definite D call. Deletions cut 2 bases from V and 6 bases from J, with 13 bases between. Germline V gene data show CDR1 as KGHSH and CDR2 as LQKENI. This CDR3 spans 14 amino acids. CDR3 loop: CASSPGGSINGYTF. DNA of the CDR3: TGTGCCAGCTCACCAGGAGGGAGTATCAATGGCTACACCTTC.

The chain carries TRBV25-1 and TRBJ1-3, with D uncertain. Trimming shortened V by 1 base and J by 4 bases, and 17 bases separated the two germline ends. The CDR3 has 17 amino acids. Germline CDR1 reads MGHDK; CDR2 reads SYGVNS. This CDR3 is CASSESTMGGSGNTIYF. The CDR3 DNA reads TGTGCCAGCAGTGAATCAACAATGGGAGGGTCCGGAAACACCATATATTTT.

The DNA for the CDR3 is TGTGCCAGCAGTGAAGCCTATGATCCCAATCAGCCCCAGCATTTT. This encodes CASSEAYDPNQPQHF. The rearrangement links TRBV6-1 to TRBJ1-5; no reliable D call. CDR3 size: 15 residues. V gave up 0 bases and J gave up 3 bases, with 9 bases separating them. Germline CDR1 reads MNHNS; CDR2 reads SASEGT.

V gene TRBV29-1 combines with J gene TRBJ1-2; TRBD1 is a possible D gene (6 bases). This CDR3 region has 12 residues. CDR1 is SQVTM and CDR2 is ANQGSEA in the germline V gene. V gave up 6 bases and J gave up 8 bases, with 16 bases separating them. As DNA, the CDR3 is TGCAGCGTCCCACGCCAGGGGAGAGGCTACACCTTC. Its protein product is CSVPRQGRGYTF.

This chain joins TRBV4-3 and TRBJ2-7; TRBD1 is a possible D gene (7 bases). Germline V gene sequence: CDR1 LGHNA, CDR2 YSLEER. V lost 0 bases to trimming and J lost 7 bases, with 16 bases between them. The CDR3 runs to 15 residues. CDR3 bases: TGCGCCAGCAGCCAAGATCGGCAGGGGGGCTCTGAGCAGTACTTC. This translates into CASSQDRQGGSEQYF.

The rearrangement joins TRBV5-4 to TRBJ1-4; 9 positions match TRBD1. Unmatched junction bases numbered 5, after V lost 3 bases and J lost 5 bases. Germline loops: CDR1 SGHNT, CDR2 YYREEE (reference sequence). CDR3 length: 15 residues. The DNA for the CDR3 is TGTGCCAGCAGCTGGACGGGGACAGGGAATGAAAAACTGTTTTTT. The encoded protein is CASSWTGTGNEKLFF.

This chain connects TRBV6-6 to TRBJ1-1; no clear D gene. The CDR3 covers 13 residues. Trimming shortened V by 2 bases and J by 1 base, and 5 bases separated the two germline ends. The germline gives CDR1 MNHNY, CDR2 SVGAGI (reference sequence). The CDR3 loop is CASSYMENTEAFF. CDR3 DNA: TGTGCCAGCAGTTACATGGAGAACACTGAAGCTTTCTTT.

This clone showed up just a few times. The chain carries TRBV2 and TRBJ1-3, with 7 bases fitting TRBD1. The CDR3 runs 11 residues. Germline CDR1 and CDR2: SNHLY and FYNNEI. V was clipped by 6 bases and J by 13 bases; unmatched bases: 6. This CDR3 is CASSVGTEIYF. The CDR3 DNA reads TGTGCCAGCAGCGTAGGGACAGAGATATATTTT.

CDR3 protein: CASSDQTRDTQYF. The CDR3 nucleotides are TGTGCCAGCAGTGATCAGACCCGGGATACGCAGTATTTT. The chain carries TRBV2 and TRBJ2-3; no clear D. Germline CDR1 is SNHLY and CDR2 is FYNNEI. The CDR3 has 13 residues. The V end lost 3 bases, the J end lost 6 bases, and 10 bases lay between the germline ends. Together with reference TRBV2 and TRBJ2-3, the CDR3 gives the full variable domain: EPEVTQTPSHQVTQMGQEVILRCVPISNHLYFYWYRQILGQKVEFLVSFYNNEISEKSEIFDDQFSVERPDGSNFTLKIRSTKLEDSAMYFCASSDQTRDTQYFGPGTRLTVL.

The chain couples TRBV19 to TRBJ2-7, with D possibly being TRBD2 (6 bases). Trimming stripped 1 base from V and 2 bases from J, with 12 bases between. This CDR3 comprises 15 residues. Germline CDR1 and CDR2: LNHDA and SQIVND (reference sequence). The chain's CDR3 is CASSIAAGSTYEQYF. CDR3 DNA sequence: TGTGCCAGTAGTATAGCCGCCGGGAGTACCTACGAGCAGTACTTC.

The chain recombines TRBV7-9 with TRBJ2-7; D not resolved. The V gene lost 5 bases and the J gene lost 6 bases, with 11 bases spanning the gap. The CDR3 consists of 12 residues. Germline V CDR1 and CDR2: SEHNR, FQNEAQ (reference sequence). The CDR3 DNA is TGTGCCAGCAGCCAGACGCCGGTCGAGCAGTACTTC. Translating it yields CASSQTPVEQYF. The complete variable domain, with remaining parts taken from reference TRBV7-9 and TRBJ2-7, reads DTGVSQNPRHKITKRGQNVTFRCDPISEHNRLYWYRQTLGQGPEFLTYFQNEAQLEKSRLLSDRFSAERPKGSFSTLEIQRTEQGDSAMYLCASSQTPVEQYFGPGTRLTVT.

This chain links TRBV2 with TRBJ2-7, with TRBD1 as a possible D gene (5 bases). Germline CDR1 reads SNHLY; CDR2 reads FYNNEI. Trimming cost V 6 bases and J 4 bases, with 7 bases left between them. The CDR3 length is 11 residues. Here the CDR3 reads CASRQEYEQYF. The CDR3 DNA reads TGTGCCAGCAGACAGGAGTACGAGCAGTACTTC. Based on the CDR3 plus reference TRBV2 and TRBJ2-7, the full variable domain is EPEVTQTPSHQVTQMGQEVILRCVPISNHLYFYWYRQILGQKVEFLVSFYNNEISEKSEIFDDQFSVERPDGSNFTLKIRSTKLEDSAMYFCASRQEYEQYFGPGTRLTVT.

V gene TRBV7-9 combines with J gene TRBJ2-7; D is unresolved. Trimming shortened V by 1 base and J by 5 bases, and 3 bases separated the two germline ends. CDR1 is SEHNR and CDR2 is FQNEAQ in the germline V gene (reference sequence). The length of the CDR3 is 11 residues. The chain's CDR3 is CASSLEDEQYF. The CDR3 DNA follows: TGTGCCAGCAGCTTAGAGGACGAGCAGTACTTC.

This sequence joins TRBV7-8 and TRBJ1-2; no firm D call. The CDR3 has 12 residues. CDR1 is SGHVS, CDR2 FQNEAQ, per germline. V was trimmed by 5 bases and J by 1 base, leaving 5 bases between them. The CDR3 nucleotides read TGTGCCAGCAGCCGTCTTAACTATGGCTACACCTTC. Encoded protein: CASSRLNYGYTF.